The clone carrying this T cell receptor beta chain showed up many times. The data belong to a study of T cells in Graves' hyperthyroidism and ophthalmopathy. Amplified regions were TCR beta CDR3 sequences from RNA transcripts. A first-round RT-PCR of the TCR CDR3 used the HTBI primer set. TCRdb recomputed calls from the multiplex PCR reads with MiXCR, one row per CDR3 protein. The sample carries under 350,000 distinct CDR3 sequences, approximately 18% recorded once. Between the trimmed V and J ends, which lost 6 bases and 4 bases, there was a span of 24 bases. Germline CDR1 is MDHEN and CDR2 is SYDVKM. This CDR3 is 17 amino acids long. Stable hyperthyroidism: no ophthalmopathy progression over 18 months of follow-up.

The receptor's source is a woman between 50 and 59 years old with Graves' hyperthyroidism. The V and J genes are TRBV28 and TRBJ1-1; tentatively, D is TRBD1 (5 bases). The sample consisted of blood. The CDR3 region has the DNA TGTGCCAGCAGGGCCGGGGCAGGACCCACGGGGGGCACTGAAGCTTTCTTT. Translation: CASRAGAGPTGGTEAFF.